This T cell receptor beta chain was documented in a study of blood T cell repertoires in COVID-19 (dated by TCRdb to the early 2020s). For the study in its entirety: The collaborator samples originated in the United States, Italy and Spain and spanned the acute and convalescent phases of COVID-19. The material from the prospective study consisted of cDNA or gDNA derived from T cells, B-cell-depleted T cells, or PBMCs. Deeply sampled blood TCRbeta repertoires from subjects exposed to, actively infected with, or recovered from COVID-19 were included in the dataset. The repertoires were made available in a free public database intended to serve as a resource for research on the immune response to SARS-CoV-2. The samples were drawn from two sources: the first 160 participants of the ongoing ImmuneRACE study, and 1,000 to 1,500 subjects contributed by 6 global collaborators. A de-identified subject ID, COVID-19 status, age in years and sex were almost always included in the sample metadata. Where HLA class I and class II types were available, the types were taken from metadata supplied by the sample provider, not from assay-based typing.

With regard to this clone: There is no known antigen for this receptor. Per-base qualities were not stored, and no clone one base away is much larger.

The immunoSEQ Assay, a bias-controlled multiplex PCR, was used to amplify TCRbeta CDR3 regions from genomic DNA. In the paper's pipeline: Within the assay, amplification of reference gene primers was used to estimate how many nucleated cells each sample contained. To quantify the absolute abundance of each unique TCRbeta CDR3 rearrangement, sequence reads were collapsed and filtered. For each sample, productive Simpson clonality was calculated by taking the square root of Simpson's diversity index across productive rearrangements. Held by TCRdb, this immuneACCESS table contains in-frame sequences only and omits some clones. Under half of the omission traces to an unresolved V gene where checked; the cause of the rest is unknown. D and trimming were read from the DNA, whereas the V and J calls and clone size are those reported in that table. Present in this sample are roughly 150,000 clones, about four fifths of which were seen just once. The top ten constitute around 2% of the sample.

Broad study findings and their caveats: Clinical and demographic metadata were provided uncurated, with the amount varying by source and participant.

Whole blood was collected in K2EDTA tubes by collaborating institutions according to the institutions' own protocols. For TCRbeta analysis, collaborators shipped samples as frozen whole blood, isolated PBMCs, or DNA extracted from either of those sample types. The CDR3 measures 15 amino acids from cysteine to phenylalanine. The retained sequence is limited to the CDR3, 45 bases, with the frame set at the first base. Taken from the germline V gene, the CDR1 and CDR2 loops are SGHAT and FQNNGV. Trimmed from V: 5 bases; trimmed from J: 3 bases; junction bases lacking a gene match: 8. Here the chain combines TRBV11-2 and TRBJ2-7; 9 central bases correspond to TRBD2. Source material: peripheral blood. The TCR comes from a woman at least 80 years old with acute or convalescent COVID-19. CDR3 reads: CASSPLGLALYEQYF. The sequenced DNA is TGTGCCAGCAGCCCCCTGGGACTAGCACTCTACGAGCAGTACTTC.